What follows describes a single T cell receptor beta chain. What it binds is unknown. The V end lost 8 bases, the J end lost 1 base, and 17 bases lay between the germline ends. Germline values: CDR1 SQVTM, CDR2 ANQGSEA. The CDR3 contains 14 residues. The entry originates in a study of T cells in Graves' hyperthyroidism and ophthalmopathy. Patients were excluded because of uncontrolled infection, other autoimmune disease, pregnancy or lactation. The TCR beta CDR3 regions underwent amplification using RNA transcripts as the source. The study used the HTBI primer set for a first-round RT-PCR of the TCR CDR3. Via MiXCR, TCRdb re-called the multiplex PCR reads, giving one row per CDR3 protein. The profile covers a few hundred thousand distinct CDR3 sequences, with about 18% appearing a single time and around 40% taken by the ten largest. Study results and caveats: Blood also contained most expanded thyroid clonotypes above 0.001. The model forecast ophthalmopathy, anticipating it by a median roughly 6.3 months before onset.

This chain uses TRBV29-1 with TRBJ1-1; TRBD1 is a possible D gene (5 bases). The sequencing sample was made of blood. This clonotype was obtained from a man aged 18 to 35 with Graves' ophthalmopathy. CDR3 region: CSTRTGPQNTEAFF. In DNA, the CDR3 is TGCAGCACCCGAACGGGGCCTCAGAACACTGAAGCTTTCTTT.